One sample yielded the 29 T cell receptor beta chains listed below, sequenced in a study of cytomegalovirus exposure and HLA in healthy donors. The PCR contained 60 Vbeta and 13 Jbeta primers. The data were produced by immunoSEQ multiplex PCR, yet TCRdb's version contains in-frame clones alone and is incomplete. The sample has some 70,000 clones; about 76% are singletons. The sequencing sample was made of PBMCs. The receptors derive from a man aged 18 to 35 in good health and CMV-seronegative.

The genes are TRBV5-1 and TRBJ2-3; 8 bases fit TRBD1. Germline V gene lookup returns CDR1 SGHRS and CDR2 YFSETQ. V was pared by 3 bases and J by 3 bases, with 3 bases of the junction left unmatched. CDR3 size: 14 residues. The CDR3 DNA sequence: TGCGCCAGCAGCTCGGACAGGGTAACAGATACGCAGTATTTT. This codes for CASSSDRVTDTQYF.

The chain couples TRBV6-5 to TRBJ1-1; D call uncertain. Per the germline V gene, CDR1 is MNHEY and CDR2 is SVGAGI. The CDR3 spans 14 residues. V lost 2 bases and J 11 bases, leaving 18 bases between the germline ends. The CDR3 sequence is CASSYDRDLERAFF. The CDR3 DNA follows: TGTGCCAGCAGTTACGACCGGGATTTGGAGAGGGCTTTCTTT.

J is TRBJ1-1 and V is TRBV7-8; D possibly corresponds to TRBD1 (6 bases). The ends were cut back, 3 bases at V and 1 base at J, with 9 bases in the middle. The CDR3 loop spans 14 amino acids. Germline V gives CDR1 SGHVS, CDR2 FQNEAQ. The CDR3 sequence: CASSLPDRNTEAFF. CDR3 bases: TGTGCCAGCAGCTTGCCGGACAGGAACACTGAAGCTTTCTTT. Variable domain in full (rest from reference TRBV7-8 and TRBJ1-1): GAGVSQSPRYKVAKRGQDVALRCDPISGHVSLFWYQQALGQGPEFLTYFQNEAQLDKSGLPSDRFFAERPEGSVSTLKIQRTQQEDSAVYLCASSLPDRNTEAFFGQGTRLTVV.

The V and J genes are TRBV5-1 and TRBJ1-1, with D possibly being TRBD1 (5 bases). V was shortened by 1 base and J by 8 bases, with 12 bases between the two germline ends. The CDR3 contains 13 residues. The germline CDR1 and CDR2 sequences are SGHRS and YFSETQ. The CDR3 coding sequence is TGCGCCAGCAGCTTGTTTAGACAGAACGAAGCTTTCTTT. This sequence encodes CASSLFRQNEAFF.

The chain's CDR3 is CASGDRSYEQYV. CDR3 in DNA: TGTGCCAGCGGGGACAGATCCTACGAGCAGTACGTC. This rearrangement joins TRBV10-3 to TRBJ2-7; maybe TRBD1 (7 bases). Trimming shortened V by 10 bases and J by 1 base, and 11 bases separated the two germline ends. Germline V lookup: CDR1 ENHRY, CDR2 SYGVKD. The CDR3 extends over 12 amino acids.

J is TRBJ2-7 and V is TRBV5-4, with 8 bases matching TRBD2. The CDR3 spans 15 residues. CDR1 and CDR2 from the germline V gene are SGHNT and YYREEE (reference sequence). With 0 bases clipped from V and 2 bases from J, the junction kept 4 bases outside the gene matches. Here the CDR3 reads CASSLGRGGAYEQYF. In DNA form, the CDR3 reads TGTGCCAGCAGCTTGGGACGGGGGGGAGCCTACGAGCAGTACTTC.

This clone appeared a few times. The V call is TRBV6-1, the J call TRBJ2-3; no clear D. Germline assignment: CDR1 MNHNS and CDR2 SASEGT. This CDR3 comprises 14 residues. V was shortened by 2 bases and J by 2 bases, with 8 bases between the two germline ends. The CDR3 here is CASSETRFTDTQYF. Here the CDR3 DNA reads TGTGCCAGCAGTGAAACCAGGTTCACAGATACGCAGTATTTT.

CDR3 sequence: CASSPEDTPQETQYF. The CDR3 nucleotides are TGCGCCAGCAGCCCGGAGGATACCCCTCAAGAGACCCAGTACTTC. The chain uses TRBV4-3 and TRBJ2-5, with D possibly being TRBD2 (5 bases). CDR3 length equals 15 residues. Trimming took 4 bases from V and 2 from J, leaving 14 bases between them. Germline V gene sequence: CDR1 LGHNA, CDR2 YSLEER.

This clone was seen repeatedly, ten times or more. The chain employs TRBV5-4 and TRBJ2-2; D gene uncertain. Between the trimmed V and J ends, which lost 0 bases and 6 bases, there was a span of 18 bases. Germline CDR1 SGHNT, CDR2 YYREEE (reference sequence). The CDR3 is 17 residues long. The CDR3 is CASSLDRYRTAAGELFF. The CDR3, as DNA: TGTGCCAGCAGCTTGGACCGCTACAGAACGGCCGCCGGGGAGCTGTTTTTT.

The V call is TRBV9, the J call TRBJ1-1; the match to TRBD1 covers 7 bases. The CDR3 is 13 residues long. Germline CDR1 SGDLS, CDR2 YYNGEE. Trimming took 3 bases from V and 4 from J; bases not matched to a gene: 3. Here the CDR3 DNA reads TGTGCCAGCAGCGAGAGGGGGCTCACTGAAGCTTTCTTT. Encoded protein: CASSERGLTEAFF.

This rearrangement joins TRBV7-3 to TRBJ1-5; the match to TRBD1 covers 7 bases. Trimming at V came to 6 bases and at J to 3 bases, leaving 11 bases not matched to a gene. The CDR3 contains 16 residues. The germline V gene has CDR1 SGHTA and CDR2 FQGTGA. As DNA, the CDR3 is TGTGCCAGCAGACCATACAGGGGTACCCACAATCAGCCCCAGCATTTT. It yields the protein CASRPYRGTHNQPQHF.

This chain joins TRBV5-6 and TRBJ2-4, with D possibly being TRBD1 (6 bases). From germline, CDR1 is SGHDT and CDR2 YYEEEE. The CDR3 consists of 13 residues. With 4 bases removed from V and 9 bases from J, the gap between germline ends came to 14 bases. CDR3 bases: TGTGCCAGCAGCCGGGACACAAGTGGCATTCAGTACTTC. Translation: CASSRDTSGIQYF.

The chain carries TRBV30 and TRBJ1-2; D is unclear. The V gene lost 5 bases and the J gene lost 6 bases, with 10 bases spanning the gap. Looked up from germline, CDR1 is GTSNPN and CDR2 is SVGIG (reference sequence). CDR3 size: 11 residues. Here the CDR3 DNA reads TGTGCCTGGGGAGGGAAAGATGGCTACACCTTC. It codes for CAWGGKDGYTF. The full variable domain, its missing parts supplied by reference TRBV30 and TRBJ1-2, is SQTIHQWPATLVQPVGSPLSLECTVEGTSNPNLYWYRQAAGRGLQLLFYSVGIGQISSEVPQNLSASRPQDRQFILSSKKLLLSDSGFYLCAWGGKDGYTFGSGTRLTVV.

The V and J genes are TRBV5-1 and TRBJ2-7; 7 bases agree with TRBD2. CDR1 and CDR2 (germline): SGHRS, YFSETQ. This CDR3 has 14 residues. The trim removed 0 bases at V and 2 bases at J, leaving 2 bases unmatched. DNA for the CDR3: TGCGCCAGCAGCTTGGAAGCGGGGCCCTACGAGCAGTACTTC. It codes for CASSLEAGPYEQYF.

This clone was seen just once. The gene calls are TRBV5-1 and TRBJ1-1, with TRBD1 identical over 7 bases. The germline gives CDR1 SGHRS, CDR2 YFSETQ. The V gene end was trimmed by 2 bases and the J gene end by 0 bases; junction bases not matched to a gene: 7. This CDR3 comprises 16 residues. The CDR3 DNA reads TGCGCCAGCAGCTTTGGGGCAGGGGGGCTGAACACTGAAGCTTTCTTT. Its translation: CASSFGAGGLNTEAFF.

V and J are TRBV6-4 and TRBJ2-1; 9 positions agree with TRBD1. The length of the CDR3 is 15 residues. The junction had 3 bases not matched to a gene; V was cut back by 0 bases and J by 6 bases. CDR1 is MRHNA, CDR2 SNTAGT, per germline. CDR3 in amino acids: CASSDSRTGANEQFF. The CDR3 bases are TGTGCCAGCAGTGACTCGAGGACAGGGGCCAATGAGCAGTTCTTC.

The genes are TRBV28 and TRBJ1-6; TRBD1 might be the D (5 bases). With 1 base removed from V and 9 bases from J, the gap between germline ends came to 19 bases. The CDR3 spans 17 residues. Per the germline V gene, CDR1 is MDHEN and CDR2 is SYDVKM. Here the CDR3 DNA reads TGTGCCAGCAGTTTATCTTCGATCCCAGGAGGGGTTTCACCCCTCCACTTT. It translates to CASSLSSIPGGVSPLHF.

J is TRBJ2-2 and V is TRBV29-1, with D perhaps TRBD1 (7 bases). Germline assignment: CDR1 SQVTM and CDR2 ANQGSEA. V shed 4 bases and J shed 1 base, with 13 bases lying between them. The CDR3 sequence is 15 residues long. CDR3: CSVAYRGGNTGELFF. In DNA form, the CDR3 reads TGCAGCGTTGCCTACAGGGGAGGGAACACCGGGGAGCTGTTTTTT.

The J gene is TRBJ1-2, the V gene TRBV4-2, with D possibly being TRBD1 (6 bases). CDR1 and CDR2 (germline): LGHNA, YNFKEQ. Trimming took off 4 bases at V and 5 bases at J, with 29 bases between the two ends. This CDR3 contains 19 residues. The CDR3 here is CASSRRGEGQGHRNYGYTF. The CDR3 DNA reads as TGTGCCAGCAGCCGGCGGGGGGAGGGCCAGGGGCACCGGAATTATGGCTACACCTTC.

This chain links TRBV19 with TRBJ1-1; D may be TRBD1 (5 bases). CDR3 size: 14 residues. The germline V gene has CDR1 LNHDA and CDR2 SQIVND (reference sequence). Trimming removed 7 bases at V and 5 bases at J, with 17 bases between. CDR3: CASNPGRGGTEAFF. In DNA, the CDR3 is TGTGCCAGTAATCCGGGACGGGGGGGGACTGAAGCTTTCTTT. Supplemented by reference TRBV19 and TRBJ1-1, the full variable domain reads DGGITQSPKYLFRKEGQNVTLSCEQNLNHDAMYWYRQDPGQGLRLIYYSQIVNDFQKGDIAEGYSVSREKKESFPLTVTSAQKNPTAFYLCASNPGRGGTEAFFGQGTRLTVV.

The CDR3 protein is CASSQDPRSGGRSNEQFF. The CDR3 bases are TGTGCCAGCAGCCAAGATCCCCGAAGCGGGGGGAGGAGCAATGAGCAGTTCTTC. The chain couples TRBV4-2 to TRBJ2-1; TRBD2 matches at 9 bases. This CDR3 is 18 amino acids long. Germline loops: CDR1 LGHNA, CDR2 YNFKEQ. Germline trimming cut 0 bases from V and 6 bases from J; bases unmatched to any gene: 12.

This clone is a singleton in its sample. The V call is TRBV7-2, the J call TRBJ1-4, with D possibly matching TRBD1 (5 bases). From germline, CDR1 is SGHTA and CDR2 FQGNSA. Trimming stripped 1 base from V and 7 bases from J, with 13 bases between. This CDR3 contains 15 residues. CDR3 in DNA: TGTGCCAGCAGCTTAGTCGGCGGGGCAGGTGAAAAACTGTTTTTT. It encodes CASSLVGGAGEKLFF.

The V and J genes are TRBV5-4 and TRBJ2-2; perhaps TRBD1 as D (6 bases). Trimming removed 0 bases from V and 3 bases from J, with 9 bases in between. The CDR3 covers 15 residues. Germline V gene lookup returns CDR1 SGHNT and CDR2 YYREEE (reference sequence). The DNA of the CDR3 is TGTGCCAGCAGCTTGGACAGGGCCTACACCGGGGAGCTGTTTTTT. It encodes CASSLDRAYTGELFF.

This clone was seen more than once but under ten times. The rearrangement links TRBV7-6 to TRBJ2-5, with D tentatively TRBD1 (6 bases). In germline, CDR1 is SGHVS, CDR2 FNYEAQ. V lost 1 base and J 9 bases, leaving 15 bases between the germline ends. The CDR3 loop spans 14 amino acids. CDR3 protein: CASSLEAGQSAQYF. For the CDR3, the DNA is TGTGCCAGCAGCTTAGAGGCAGGACAGAGTGCCCAGTACTTC.

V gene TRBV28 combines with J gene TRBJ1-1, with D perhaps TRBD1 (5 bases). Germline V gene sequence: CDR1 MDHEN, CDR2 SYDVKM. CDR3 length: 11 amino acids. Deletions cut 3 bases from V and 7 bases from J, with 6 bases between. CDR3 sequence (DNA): TGTGCCAGCAGTTTGGGGCTTGAAGCTTTCTTT. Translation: CASSLGLEAFF.

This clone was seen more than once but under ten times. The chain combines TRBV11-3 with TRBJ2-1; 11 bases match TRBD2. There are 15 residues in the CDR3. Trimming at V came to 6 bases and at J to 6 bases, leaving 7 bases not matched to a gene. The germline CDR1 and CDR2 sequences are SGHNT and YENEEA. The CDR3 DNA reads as TGTGCCAGCAGTTCGACTAGCGGGGATGCCAATGAGCAGTTCTTC. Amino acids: CASSSTSGDANEQFF.

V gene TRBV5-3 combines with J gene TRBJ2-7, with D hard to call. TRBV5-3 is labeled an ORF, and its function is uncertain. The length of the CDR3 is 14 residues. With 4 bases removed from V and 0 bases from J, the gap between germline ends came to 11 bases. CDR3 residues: CARSPIQYSYEQYV. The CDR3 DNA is TGTGCCAGAAGCCCGATACAGTACTCCTACGAGCAGTACGTC.

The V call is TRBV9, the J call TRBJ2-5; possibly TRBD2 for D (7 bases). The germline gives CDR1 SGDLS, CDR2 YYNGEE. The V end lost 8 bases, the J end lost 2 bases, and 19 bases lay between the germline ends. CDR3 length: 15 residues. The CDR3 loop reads CASCRGAVPQETQYF. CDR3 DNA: TGTGCCAGTTGCCGGGGGGCAGTACCACAAGAGACCCAGTACTTC.

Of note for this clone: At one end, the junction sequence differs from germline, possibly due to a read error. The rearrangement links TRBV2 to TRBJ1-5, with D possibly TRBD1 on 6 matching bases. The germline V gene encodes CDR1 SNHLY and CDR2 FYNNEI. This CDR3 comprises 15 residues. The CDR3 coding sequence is TGTGCCAGCAGTGCGCAGGGGCCGCGGAATCGGCCCCAGCATTTT. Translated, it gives CASSAQGPRNRPQHF. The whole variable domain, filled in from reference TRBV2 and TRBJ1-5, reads EPEVTQTPSHQVTQMGQEVILRCVPISNHLYFYWYRQILGQKVEFLVSFYNNEISEKSEIFDDQFSVERPDGSNFTLKIRSTKLEDSAMYFCASSAQGPRNRPQHFGDGTRLSIL.